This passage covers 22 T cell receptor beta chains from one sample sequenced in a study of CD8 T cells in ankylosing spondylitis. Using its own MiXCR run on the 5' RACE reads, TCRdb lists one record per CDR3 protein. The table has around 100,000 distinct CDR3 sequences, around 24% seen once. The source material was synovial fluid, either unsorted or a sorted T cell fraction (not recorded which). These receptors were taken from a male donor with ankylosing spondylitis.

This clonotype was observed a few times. The chain's CDR3 is CASSTRTASNQPQHF. CDR3 nucleotides: TGTGCCAGCAGTACTAGGACAGCAAGCAATCAGCCCCAGCATTTT. The chain employs TRBV27 and TRBJ1-5; tentative D call: TRBD1 (6 bases). The CDR3 length is 15 residues. V dropped 5 bases and J dropped 1 base, with 12 bases sitting between them. CDR1 MNHEY and CDR2 SMNVEV come from the germline V gene (reference sequence).

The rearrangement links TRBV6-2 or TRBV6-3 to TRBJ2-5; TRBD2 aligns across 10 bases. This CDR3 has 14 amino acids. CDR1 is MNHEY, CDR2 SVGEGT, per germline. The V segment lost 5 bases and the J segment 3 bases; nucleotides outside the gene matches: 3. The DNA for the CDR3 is TGTGCCAGCAGTCCCGGACTAGCGGAAGAGACCCAGTACTTC. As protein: CASSPGLAEETQYF.

The DNA of the CDR3 is TGTGCCAGCAGTGAAGTGGGGTGGGGGAGCTCCTACAATGAGCAGTTCTTC. It is translated as CASSEVGWGSSYNEQFF. This chain joins TRBV6-1 and TRBJ2-1, with D perhaps matching TRBD1 or TRBD2 (5 bases each). The CDR3 contains 17 residues. Germline lookup yields CDR1 MNHNS and CDR2 SASEGT. Trimming removed 1 base at V and 0 bases at J, with 13 bases between.

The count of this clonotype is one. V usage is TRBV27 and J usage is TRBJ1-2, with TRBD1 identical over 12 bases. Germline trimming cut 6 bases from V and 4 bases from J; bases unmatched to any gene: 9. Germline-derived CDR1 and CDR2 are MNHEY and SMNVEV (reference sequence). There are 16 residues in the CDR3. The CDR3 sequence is CASSLQGGQGAYGYTF. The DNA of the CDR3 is TGTGCCAGCAGCCTCCAGGGGGGACAGGGGGCCTATGGCTACACCTTC.

The CDR3 DNA sequence: TGTGCCAGCAGCCTCTCGACGTCGTTAGGTGGCTACACCTTC. It translates to CASSLSTSLGGYTF. The V gene is TRBV6-1, the J gene TRBJ1-2, with D unresolved. Germline CDR1 and CDR2: MNHNS and SASEGT. The germline V and J ends were trimmed by 6 bases and 7 bases, with 18 bases remaining between them. This CDR3 is 14 amino acids long.

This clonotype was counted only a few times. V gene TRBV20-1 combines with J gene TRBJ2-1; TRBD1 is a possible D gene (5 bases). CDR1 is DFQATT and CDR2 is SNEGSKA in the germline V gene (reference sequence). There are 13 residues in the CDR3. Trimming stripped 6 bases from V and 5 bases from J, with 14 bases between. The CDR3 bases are TGCAGTGCCGCCCCCCAGACAGACAATGAGCAGTTCTTC. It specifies CSAAPQTDNEQFF.

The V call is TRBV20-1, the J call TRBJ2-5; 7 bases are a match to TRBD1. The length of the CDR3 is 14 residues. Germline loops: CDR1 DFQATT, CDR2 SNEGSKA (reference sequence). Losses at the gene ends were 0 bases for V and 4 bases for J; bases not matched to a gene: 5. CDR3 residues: CSARDLRGRETQYF. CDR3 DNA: TGCAGTGCTAGAGATCTGAGGGGGCGAGAGACCCAGTACTTC.

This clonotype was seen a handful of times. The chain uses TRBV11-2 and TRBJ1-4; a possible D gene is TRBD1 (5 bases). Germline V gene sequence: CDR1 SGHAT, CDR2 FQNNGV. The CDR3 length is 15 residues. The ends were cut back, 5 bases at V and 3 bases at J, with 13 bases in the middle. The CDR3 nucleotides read TGTGCCAGCAGCAAGCCCGGGGGTCCTAATGAAAAACTGTTTTTT. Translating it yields CASSKPGGPNEKLFF.

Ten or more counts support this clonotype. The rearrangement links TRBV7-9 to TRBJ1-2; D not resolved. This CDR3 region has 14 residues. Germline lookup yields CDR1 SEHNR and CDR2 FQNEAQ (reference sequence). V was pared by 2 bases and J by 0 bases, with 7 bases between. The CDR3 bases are TGTGCCAGCAGCTTACACAGCCCTAACTATGGCTACACCTTC. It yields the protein CASSLHSPNYGYTF.

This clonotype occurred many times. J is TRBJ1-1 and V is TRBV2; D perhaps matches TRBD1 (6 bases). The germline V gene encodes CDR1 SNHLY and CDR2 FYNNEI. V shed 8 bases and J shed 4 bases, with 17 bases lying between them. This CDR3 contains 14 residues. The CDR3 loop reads CASLDRGLLTEAFF. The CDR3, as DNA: TGTGCCAGCCTCGACCGGGGGCTCCTCACTGAAGCTTTCTTT.

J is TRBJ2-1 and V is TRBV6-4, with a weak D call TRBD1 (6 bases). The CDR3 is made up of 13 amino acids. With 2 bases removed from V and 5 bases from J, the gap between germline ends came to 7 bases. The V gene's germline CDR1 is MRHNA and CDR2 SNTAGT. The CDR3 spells CASSDGQHNEQFF. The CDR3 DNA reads TGTGCCAGCAGTGACGGACAGCACAATGAGCAGTTCTTC.

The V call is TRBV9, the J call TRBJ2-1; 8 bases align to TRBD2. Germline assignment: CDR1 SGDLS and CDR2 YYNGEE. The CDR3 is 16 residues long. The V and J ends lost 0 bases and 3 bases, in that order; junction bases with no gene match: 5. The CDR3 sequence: CASSVERGGGYNEQFF. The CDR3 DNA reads TGTGCCAGCAGCGTAGAACGGGGGGGCGGCTACAATGAGCAGTTCTTC. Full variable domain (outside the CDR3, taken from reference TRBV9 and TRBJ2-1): DSGVTQTPKHLITATGQRVTLRCSPRSGDLSVYWYQQSLDQGLQFLIQYYNGEERAKGNILERFSAQQFPDLHSELNLSSLELGDSALYFCASSVERGGGYNEQFFGPGTRLTVL.

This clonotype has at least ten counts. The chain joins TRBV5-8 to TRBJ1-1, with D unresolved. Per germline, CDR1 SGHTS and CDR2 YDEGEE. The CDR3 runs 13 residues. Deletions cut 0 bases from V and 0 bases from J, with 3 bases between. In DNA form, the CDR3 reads TGTGCCAGCAGCTTGGGGCTGAACACTGAAGCTTTCTTT. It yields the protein CASSLGLNTEAFF.

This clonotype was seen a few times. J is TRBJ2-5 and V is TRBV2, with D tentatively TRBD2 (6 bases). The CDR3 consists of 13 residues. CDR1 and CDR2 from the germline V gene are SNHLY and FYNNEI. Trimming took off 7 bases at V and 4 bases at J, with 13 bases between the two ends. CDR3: CASILAVGETQYF. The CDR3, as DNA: TGTGCCAGCATATTAGCGGTGGGAGAGACCCAGTACTTC.

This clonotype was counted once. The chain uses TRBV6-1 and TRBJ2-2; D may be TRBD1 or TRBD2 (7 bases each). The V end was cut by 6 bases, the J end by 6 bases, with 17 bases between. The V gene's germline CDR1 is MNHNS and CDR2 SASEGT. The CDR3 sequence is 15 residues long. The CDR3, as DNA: TGTGCCAGCAGGATCACAGGGGAGGGGTCCGGGGAGCTGTTTTTT. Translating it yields CASRITGEGSGELFF.

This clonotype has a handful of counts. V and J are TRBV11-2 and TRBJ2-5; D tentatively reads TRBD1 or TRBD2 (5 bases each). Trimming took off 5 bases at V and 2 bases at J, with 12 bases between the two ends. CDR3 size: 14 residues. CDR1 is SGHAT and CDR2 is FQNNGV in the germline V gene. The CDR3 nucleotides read TGTGCCAGCAGCCTGGGACGGAATCAAGAGACCCAGTACTTC. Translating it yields CASSLGRNQETQYF. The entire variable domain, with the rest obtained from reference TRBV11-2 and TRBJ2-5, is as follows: EAGVAQSPRYKIIEKRQSVAFWCNPISGHATLYWYQQILGQGPKLLIQFQNNGVVDDSQLPKDRFSAERLKGVDSTLKIQPAKLEDSAVYLCASSLGRNQETQYFGPGTRLLVL.

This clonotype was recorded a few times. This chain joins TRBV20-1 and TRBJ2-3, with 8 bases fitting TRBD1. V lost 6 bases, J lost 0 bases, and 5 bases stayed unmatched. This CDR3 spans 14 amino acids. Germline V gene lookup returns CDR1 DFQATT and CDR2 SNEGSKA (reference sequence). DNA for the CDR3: TGCAGTGCCGTCGGGACAGGAAGCACAGATACGCAGTATTTT. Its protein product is CSAVGTGSTDTQYF.

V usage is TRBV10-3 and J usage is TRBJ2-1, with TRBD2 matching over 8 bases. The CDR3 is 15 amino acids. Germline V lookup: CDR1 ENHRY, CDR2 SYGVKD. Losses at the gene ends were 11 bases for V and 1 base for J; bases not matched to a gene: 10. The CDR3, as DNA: TGTGCCGTCCGGGGCGGCGGGGGGTCCTACAATGAGCAGTTCTTC. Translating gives CAVRGGGGSYNEQFF.

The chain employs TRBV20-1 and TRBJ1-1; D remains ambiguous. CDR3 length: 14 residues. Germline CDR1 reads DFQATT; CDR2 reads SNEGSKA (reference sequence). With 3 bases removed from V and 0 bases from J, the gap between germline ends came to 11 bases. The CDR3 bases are TGCAGTGCTAGTGTAGGCGGCCTGAACACTGAAGCTTTCTTT. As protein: CSASVGGLNTEAFF.

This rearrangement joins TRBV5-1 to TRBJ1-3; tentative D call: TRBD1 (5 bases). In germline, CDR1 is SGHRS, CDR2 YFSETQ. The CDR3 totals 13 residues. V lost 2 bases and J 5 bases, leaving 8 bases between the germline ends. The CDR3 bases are TGCGCCAGCAGCTTAGACAGCAGAAACACCATATATTTT. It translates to CASSLDSRNTIYF.

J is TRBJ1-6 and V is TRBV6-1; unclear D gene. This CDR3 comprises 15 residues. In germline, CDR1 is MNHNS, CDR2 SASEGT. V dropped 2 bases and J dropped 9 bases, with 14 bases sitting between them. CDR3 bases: TGTGCCAGCAGTGAAATGTACCAGGCGAGTTCACCCCTCCACTTT. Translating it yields CASSEMYQASSPLHF.

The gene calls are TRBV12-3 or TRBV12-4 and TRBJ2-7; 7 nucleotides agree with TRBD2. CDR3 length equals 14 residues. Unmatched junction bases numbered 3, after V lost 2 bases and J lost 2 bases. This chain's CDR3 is CASSLQGGPYEQYF. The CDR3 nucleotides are TGTGCCAGCAGTTTACAGGGAGGGCCCTACGAGCAGTACTTC.